Here is one TCR beta chain with its context. The data stem from a study of blood T cell repertoires in COVID-19. Original data processing: Nucleated cell number was recorded as an estimate derived from reference gene primer amplification. Sequencing was performed with immunoSEQ multiplex PCR; in TCRdb, only in-frame clones are kept and a portion is missing. V and J calls and clone size are those listed in that table; D and trimming were worked out from the DNA. The sample carries about 47,000 clones, 84% recorded once. CDR3 size: 13 residues. V lost 3 bases to trimming and J lost 3 bases, with 8 bases between them. The germline CDR1 and CDR2 sequences are LGHNT and FRNRAP.

V and J are TRBV12-5 and TRBJ1-1; D may be TRBD1 (6 bases). The TCR was taken from a man aged 50 to 59 with acute or convalescent COVID-19. Material: peripheral blood. The CDR3 region has the DNA TGTGCTAGTGGTTTAGGGGGGGACACTGAAGCTTTCTTT. Amino acids: CASGLGGDTEAFF.